Each of the 7 T cell receptor beta chains below was sequenced from the same sample in a study of blood T cells in healthy people across ages. Combining a sample-barcoded 5' primer with a J-beta primer mix, a second PCR ran for 7 to 11 cycles. Via MiXCR, TCRdb re-called the 5' RACE reads, giving one row per CDR3 protein. This table holds 800,000 or so distinct CDR3 sequences, 20% to 30% found once. This sample was shared with a second study, whose subject was T cells of mothers and their children.

The material sequenced was blood. These receptor sequences come from a boy between 10 and 17 years old in good health.

The V and J genes are TRBV9 and TRBJ1-1; D is unclear. The CDR3 has 13 amino acids. Germline V gene lookup returns CDR1 SGDLS and CDR2 YYNGEE. V was pared by 5 bases and J by 1 base, with 9 bases between. For the CDR3, the DNA is TGTGCCAGCAGTAGTTACGGGAACACTGAAGCTTTCTTT. Protein sequence: CASSSYGNTEAFF.

This clonotype was counted only a few times. This sequence joins TRBV11-2 and TRBJ1-1; D remains ambiguous. The CDR3 totals 14 residues. V was shortened by 6 bases and J by 1 base, with 12 bases between the two germline ends. Germline assignment: CDR1 SGHAT and CDR2 FQNNGV. The CDR3: CASSGLQANTEAFF. In DNA form, the CDR3 reads TGTGCCAGCAGTGGTTTGCAGGCGAACACTGAAGCTTTCTTT.

This clonotype was counted only a few times. One junction end disagrees with the germline gene, perhaps due to a read error. The chain recombines TRBV7-2 with TRBJ2-5; D unresolved. Per germline, CDR1 SGHTA and CDR2 FQGNSA. The CDR3 covers 15 residues. The CDR3 reads CASSLGSGPQETQYF. The CDR3 nucleotides read TGTGCCAGCAGCTTAGGGAGTGGGCCACAAGAGACCCAATACTTC.

The chain employs TRBV7-3 and TRBJ2-3, with 11 nucleotides matching TRBD2. This CDR3 has 18 residues. V shed 1 base, J shed 3 bases, and the junction held 9 bases outside the gene matches. The V gene's germline CDR1 is SGHTA and CDR2 FQGTGA. CDR3 sequence reads: CASSLRSASGGKTDTQYF. The DNA for the CDR3 is TGTGCCAGCAGCTTAAGGTCGGCTAGCGGGGGGAAAACAGATACGCAGTATTTT. The full variable domain, its missing parts supplied by reference TRBV7-3 and TRBJ2-3, is GAGVSQTPSNKVTEKGKYVELRCDPISGHTALYWYRQSLGQGPEFLIYFQGTGAADDSGLPNDRFFAVRPEGSVSTLKIQRTERGDSAVYLCASSLRSASGGKTDTQYFGPGTRLTVL.

The V call is TRBV11-1, the J call TRBJ2-5; tentatively, D is TRBD2 (6 bases). V lost 5 bases to trimming and J lost 0 bases, with 16 bases between them. The CDR3 runs 16 residues. Per germline, CDR1 SGHAT and CDR2 FQDESV (reference sequence). For the CDR3, the DNA is TGTGCCAGCAGCGGGAGGACTAACTTGTACCAAGAGACCCAGTACTTC. Its translation is CASSGRTNLYQETQYF.

This clonotype was seen only a few times. This chain links TRBV20-1 with TRBJ1-6, with D possibly being TRBD1 (5 bases). V lost 3 bases and J 14 bases, leaving 17 bases between the germline ends. CDR1 and CDR2 from the germline V gene are DFQATT and SNEGSKA (reference sequence). The CDR3 is 13 amino acids. The CDR3 sequence: CSASYVGAASLHF. DNA of the CDR3: TGCAGTGCTAGTTATGTTGGGGCGGCGTCCCTCCACTTT.

The chain is built from TRBV6-5 and TRBJ2-7, with D possibly being TRBD2 (6 bases). CDR1 and CDR2 (germline): MNHEY, SVGAGI. The CDR3 sequence is 15 residues long. Between the trimmed V and J ends, which lost 8 bases and 1 base, there was a span of 18 bases. CDR3: CASSPEGGRSYEQYF. CDR3 in DNA: TGTGCCAGCTCCCCGGAGGGCGGTCGTTCCTACGAGCAGTACTTC.